This T cell receptor (beta chain) came from a study of CD8+ T cells in alopecia areata. This clone was detected a few times. After isolation, RNA underwent reverse transcription to generate cDNA as the sequencing template. The data were produced by immunoSEQ multiplex PCR, yet TCRdb's version contains in-frame clones alone and is incomplete. The data show about 110,000 clones, roughly 60% seen once. The CDR3 consists of 14 residues. In germline, CDR1 is SGHDN, CDR2 FVKESK. After removal of 6 bases from V and 5 bases from J, the junction contained 5 bases not matched to a gene. The sequencing input was CD8+ T cells sorted from blood. The TCR originated in a human donor in good health. The rearrangement joins TRBV14 to TRBJ1-1; 11 bases line up with TRBD1. The CDR3: CASRLGTGGTEAFF. The CDR3, as DNA: TGTGCCAGCAGACTTGGGACAGGGGGAACTGAAGCTTTCTTT.